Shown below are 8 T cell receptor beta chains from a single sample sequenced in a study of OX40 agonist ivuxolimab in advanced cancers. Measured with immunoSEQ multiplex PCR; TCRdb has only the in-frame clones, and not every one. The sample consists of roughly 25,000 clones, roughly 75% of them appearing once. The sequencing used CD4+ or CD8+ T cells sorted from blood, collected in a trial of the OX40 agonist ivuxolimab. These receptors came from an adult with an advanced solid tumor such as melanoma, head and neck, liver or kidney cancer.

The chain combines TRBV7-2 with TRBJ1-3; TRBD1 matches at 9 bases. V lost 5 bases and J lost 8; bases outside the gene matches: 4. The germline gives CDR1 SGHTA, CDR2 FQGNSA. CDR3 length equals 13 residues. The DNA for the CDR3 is TGTGCCAGCAGCCTGGGACAGGGAGACACCATATATTTT. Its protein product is CASSLGQGDTIYF. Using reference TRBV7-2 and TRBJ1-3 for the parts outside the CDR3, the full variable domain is GAGVSQSPSNKVTEKGKDVELRCDPISGHTALYWYRQSLGQGLEFLIYFQGNSAPDKSGLPSDRFSAERTGGSVSTLTIQRTQQEDSAVYLCASSLGQGDTIYFGEGSWLTVV.

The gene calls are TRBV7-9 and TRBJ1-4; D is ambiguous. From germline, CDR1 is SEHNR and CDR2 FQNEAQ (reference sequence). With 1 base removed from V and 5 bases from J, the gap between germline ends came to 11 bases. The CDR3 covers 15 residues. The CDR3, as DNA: TGTGCCAGCAGCTTAGATAGCCGGCCGAATGAAAAACTGTTTTTT. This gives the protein CASSLDSRPNEKLFF.

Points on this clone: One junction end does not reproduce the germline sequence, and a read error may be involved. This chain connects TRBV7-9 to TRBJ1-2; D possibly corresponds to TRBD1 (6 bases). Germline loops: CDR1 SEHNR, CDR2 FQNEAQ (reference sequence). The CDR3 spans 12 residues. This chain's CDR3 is CASSLTTGLPSF. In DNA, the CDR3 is TGTGCCAGCAGCCTGACGACAGGCCTCCCCTCCTTC.

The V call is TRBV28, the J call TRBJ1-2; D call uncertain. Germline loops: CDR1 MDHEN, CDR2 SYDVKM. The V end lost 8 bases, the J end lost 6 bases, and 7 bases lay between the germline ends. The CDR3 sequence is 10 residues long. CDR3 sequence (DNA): TGTGCCAGCTGGCGAAATGGCTACACCTTC. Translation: CASWRNGYTF.

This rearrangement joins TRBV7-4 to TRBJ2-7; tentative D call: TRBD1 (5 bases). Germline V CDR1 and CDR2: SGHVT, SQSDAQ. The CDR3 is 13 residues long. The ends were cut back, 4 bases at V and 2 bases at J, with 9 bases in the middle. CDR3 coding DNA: TGTGCCAGCAGCTCAGGGCCCCCCTACGAGCAGTACTTC. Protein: CASSSGPPYEQYF. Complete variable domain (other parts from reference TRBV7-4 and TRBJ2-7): GAGVSQSPRYKVAKRGRDVALRCDSISGHVTLYWYRQTLGQGSEVLTYSQSDAQRDKSGRPSGRFSAERPERSVSTLKIQRTEQGDSAVYLCASSSGPPYEQYFGPGTRLTVT.

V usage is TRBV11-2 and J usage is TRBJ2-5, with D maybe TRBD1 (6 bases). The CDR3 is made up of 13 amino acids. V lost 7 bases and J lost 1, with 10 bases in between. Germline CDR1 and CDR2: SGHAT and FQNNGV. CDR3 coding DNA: TGTGCCAGCAACGGACAGCCCCAAGAGACCCAGTACTTC. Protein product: CASNGQPQETQYF.

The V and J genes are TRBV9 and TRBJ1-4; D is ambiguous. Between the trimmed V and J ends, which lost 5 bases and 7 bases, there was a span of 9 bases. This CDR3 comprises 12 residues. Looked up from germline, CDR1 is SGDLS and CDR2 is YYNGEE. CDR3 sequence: CASSSAGEKLFF. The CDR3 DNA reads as TGTGCCAGCAGTTCGGCGGGTGAAAAACTGTTTTTT.

CDR3 in amino acids: CASSFNSNQPQHF. DNA of the CDR3: TGCGCCAGCAGCTTCAACAGCAATCAGCCCCAGCATTTT. The genes are TRBV5-1 and TRBJ1-5; no clear D gene. The V end was cut by 2 bases, the J end by 1 base, with 4 bases between. The CDR3 consists of 13 residues. Germline values: CDR1 SGHRS, CDR2 YFSETQ.